This T cell receptor beta chain originates from a study of shared clonotypes between healthy human individuals. Donors, healthy HIV-negative adults, lacked recent acute infections or vaccinations. Replicate PCRs run on unsorted PBMC used 300 to 350 ng DNA, which was approximately 29,000 T cell genomes. Original data processing: ImmunoSEQ output lacked quality scores and full-length reads, limiting matched filtering. Generated by immunoSEQ multiplex PCR, the TCRdb table keeps only in-frame clones and is missing some. The D gene and trimming were derived from the DNA, and the V and J assignments and clone size from that table. Altogether more than 400,000 clones are present, roughly 80% being singletons, with the ten largest covering roughly 12%. This CDR3 contains 14 residues. The V and J ends lost 1 base and 6 bases respectively, with 12 bases between them. From germline, CDR1 is SGHTA and CDR2 FQGTGA.

The origin of this receptor is a middle-aged woman in good health. Some clones in this sample may be carry-over from other donors' samples. The sample comprised PBMCs. The J gene is TRBJ1-2, the V gene TRBV7-3; possible D gene TRBD1, 6 bases. The CDR3 DNA sequence: TGTGCCAGCAGCTTAAGCAGGGGTGAGGATGGCTACACCTTC. It is translated as CASSLSRGEDGYTF. Variable domain in full (rest from reference TRBV7-3 and TRBJ1-2): GAGVSQTPSNKVTEKGKYVELRCDPISGHTALYWYRQSLGQGPEFLIYFQGTGAADDSGLPNDRFFAVRPEGSVSTLKIQRTERGDSAVYLCASSLSRGEDGYTFGSGTRLTVV.